This is a list of T cell receptor beta chains from one sample in a study of blood T cell repertoires in COVID-19. Produced via immunoSEQ multiplex PCR; TCRdb's table is partial and in-frame only. The data hold about 240,000 clones, with 85% to 90% observed a single time. The sample was peripheral blood. The receptors were sampled from a man in his fifties or sixties with acute or convalescent COVID-19. The CDR3 runs from the conserved cysteine through the conserved F or W. D genes are given only for firm matches. Some rows mark clone size as missing; the rest say once, few, many or name a class of expanded clone.

cdr3_aa cdr3_nt v_call d_call clone_size j_call
CASSQAGALEQYF TGTGCCAGCAGCCAGGCAGGGGCCCTCGAGCAGTACTTC TRBV3-1/TRBV3-2 - - TRBJ2-7
CASTNSRPDTQYF TGTGCCAGTACCAATAGCCGACCCGATACGCAGTATTTT TRBV19 - - TRBJ2-3
CATGQGSYNEQFF TGTGCCACCGGACAGGGGTCCTACAATGAGCAGTTCTTC TRBV24-1 TRBD1 - TRBJ2-1
CASSFTGQGGEQYF TGCGCCAGCAGCTTTACTGGGCAGGGCGGCGAGCAGTACTTC TRBV4-3 - - TRBJ2-7
CASKKAGFSYEQYF TGTGCCAGCAAGAAGGCGGGGTTCTCCTACGAGCAGTACTTC TRBV21-1 - - TRBJ2-7
CASRPTSLSTDTQYF TGTGCCAGCAGGCCTACTAGTTTATCCACAGATACGCAGTATTTT TRBV11-1 - - TRBJ2-3
CSVGWDRGFTEAFF TGCAGCGTTGGATGGGACAGGGGTTTCACTGAAGCTTTCTTT TRBV29-1 TRBD1 - TRBJ1-1
CASSYVVPAGGPSFF TGTGCCAGCAGTTACGTAGTTCCAGCGGGAGGGCCCTCTTTCTTC TRBV6-5 TRBD2 - TRBJ2-1
CASRESTVGGNIQYF TGTGCCAGCAGAGAATCGACAGTGGGCGGAAACATTCAGTACTTC TRBV28 - - TRBJ2-4
CASSQPTTRPAKAFF TGTGCCAGCAGCCAACCTACGACGAGGCCGGCTAAAGCTTTCTTT TRBV3-1/TRBV3-2 - - TRBJ1-1
CATSKRQAAQETQYF TGTGCCACCAGCAAACGACAGGCGGCCCAAGAGACCCAGTACTTC TRBV15 - - TRBJ2-5
CASSYGATNQPQHF TGTGCCAGCAGTTACGGGGCCACCAATCAGCCCCAGCATTTT TRBV6-2/TRBV6-3 - few TRBJ1-5
CASSEARGGEAFF TGTGCCAGCAGTGAAGCGCGGGGAGGGGAAGCTTTCTTT TRBV2 - - TRBJ1-1
CASSVERRPSGNTIYF TGTGCCAGCAGCGTAGAGAGGAGGCCCTCTGGAAACACCATATATTTT TRBV9 - few TRBJ1-3
CASSSLQTNTEAFF TGTGCCAGCAGCTCGCTACAGACGAACACTGAAGCTTTCTTT TRBV7-9 - once TRBJ1-1
CASSSVGGWGIEQFF TGTGCCAGCAGCTCGGTGGGGGGATGGGGGATTGAGCAGTTCTTC TRBV7-6 - - TRBJ2-1
CSVRQGGDQPQHF TGCAGCGTTAGACAAGGGGGGGATCAGCCCCAGCATTTT TRBV29-1 - - TRBJ1-5
CASGTGTGTGGYTF TGTGCCAGCGGGACCGGGACAGGGACAGGAGGCTACACCTTC TRBV27 TRBD1 - TRBJ1-2
CASSYSKAESSYEQYF TGTGCCAGCAGTTACTCCAAGGCGGAAAGCTCCTACGAGCAGTACTTC TRBV6-6 - - TRBJ2-7
CAWTATGIDSPLHF TGTGCCTGGACAGCGACAGGGATAGACTCACCCCTCCACTTT TRBV30 TRBD1 - TRBJ1-6
CASSFLRTGRNTGELFF TGTGCCAGCAGCTTCCTGCGGACAGGGCGGAACACCGGGGAGCTGTTTTTT TRBV7-2 TRBD1 - TRBJ2-2
CASSLALTGGTDTQYF TGTGCCAGCAGCTTAGCCCTGACAGGAGGCACAGATACGCAGTATTTT TRBV7-9 - - TRBJ2-3
CASSLTRNQPQHF TGTGCCAGCAGTTTGACGCGGAATCAGCCCCAGCATTTT TRBV28 - few TRBJ1-5
CASSRTQDLAVDTQYF TGCGCCAGCAGCCGGACCCAGGATCTAGCGGTAGATACGCAGTATTTT TRBV4-1 TRBD2 once TRBJ2-3
CASSADRDYGYTF TGTGCCAGCAGCGCAGACAGGGACTATGGCTACACCTTC TRBV7-6 TRBD1 - TRBJ1-2
CASSPSGYEQYF TGTGCCAGCAGCCCCAGCGGGTACGAGCAGTACTTC TRBV6-5 - - TRBJ2-7
CSASRRAVAFF TGCAGCGCTAGCAGGAGGGCAGTTGCTTTCTTT TRBV20-1 - - TRBJ1-1
CASSQSGDHEQFF TGTGCCAGCAGTCAGTCGGGGGACCATGAGCAGTTCTTC TRBV9 - - TRBJ2-1
CASSLYTSGRRNYEQYF TGTGCCAGCAGCTTATATACTAGCGGGAGGAGGAACTACGAGCAGTACTTC TRBV7-2 TRBD2 - TRBJ2-7
CASRDRVDTGELFF TGTGCCAGCAGAGACAGGGTTGACACCGGGGAGCTGTTTTTT TRBV14 TRBD1 - TRBJ2-2
CASRRPGQGRSPLHF TGTGCCAGCAGGCGCCCCGGACAGGGGAGATCACCCCTCCACTTT TRBV28 TRBD1 - TRBJ1-6
CASRADRNYGYTF TGTGCCAGTAGAGCGGACAGGAACTATGGCTACACCTTC TRBV19 TRBD1 - TRBJ1-2
CASSSQTEVEAFF TGTGCCAGCAGCTCTCAGACAGAAGTTGAAGCTTTCTTT TRBV7-3 - - TRBJ1-1
CASRRQGANEKLFF TGTGCCAGCAGAAGACAGGGGGCTAATGAAAAACTGTTTTTT TRBV6-5 TRBD1 few TRBJ1-4
CASSPPFDRRYQETQYF TGTGCCAGCAGCCCTCCCTTCGACAGGAGGTACCAAGAGACCCAGTACTTC TRBV14 - - TRBJ2-5
CASSLTGSGDYGYTF TGTGCCAGCAGTTTAACGGGGTCCGGAGACTATGGCTACACCTTC TRBV27 - - TRBJ1-2
CASSPGQGEETQYF TGTGCCAGCAGCCCTGGACAGGGCGAAGAGACCCAGTACTTC TRBV7-8 TRBD1 - TRBJ2-5
CASSSRRSSYNEQFF TGTGCCAGCAGCTCTAGACGTAGCTCCTACAATGAGCAGTTCTTC TRBV7-3 - - TRBJ2-1
CSVRTGYLSGANVLTF TGCAGCGTTAGGACAGGTTACCTCTCTGGGGCCAACGTCCTGACTTTC TRBV29-1 TRBD1 - TRBJ2-6
CASSAPRQGSNEKLFF TGTGCCAGTAGTGCGCCTCGACAGGGCTCTAATGAAAAACTGTTTTTT TRBV19 TRBD1 - TRBJ1-4
CASSAAGQETQYF TGCGCCAGTAGTGCTGCGGGGCAAGAGACCCAGTACTTC TRBV10-2 - - TRBJ2-5
CASTDDRGGTEAFF TGTGCCAGTACCGATGACAGGGGCGGGACTGAAGCTTTCTTT TRBV19 TRBD1 - TRBJ1-1
CASSSRDRGYRSTEAFF TGCGCCAGCAGCTCGCGGGACAGGGGGTATCGGAGCACTGAAGCTTTCTTT TRBV4-1 TRBD1 few TRBJ1-1
CASSPRGQARGIDNQPQHF TGTGCCAGTAGTCCCCGGGGACAGGCGCGGGGGATTGACAATCAGCCCCAGCATTTT TRBV19 TRBD1 - TRBJ1-5
CASRFRQGVNTEAFF TGTGCCAGCAGATTCCGACAGGGAGTGAACACTGAAGCTTTCTTT TRBV5-6 TRBD1 - TRBJ1-1
CATSDRVKGAYEQYF TGTGCCACCAGTGACCGCGTAAAAGGAGCCTACGAGCAGTACTTC TRBV24-1 - - TRBJ2-7
CASSPVAGGKNIQYF TGTGCCAGCAGCCCTGTAGCGGGTGGCAAAAACATTCAGTACTTC TRBV11-3 TRBD2 once TRBJ2-4
CASSLAGSDGYTF TGTGCCAGCAGCTTAGCTGGCAGTGATGGCTACACCTTC TRBV7-9 - - TRBJ1-2
CASSLAMGANYGYTF TGTGCCAGCAGCTTAGCAATGGGAGCTAACTATGGCTACACCTTC TRBV7-6 - - TRBJ1-2
CASSPTGQGETQYF TGTGCCAGCAGCCCGACGGGACAGGGAGAGACCCAGTACTTC TRBV3-1/TRBV3-2 TRBD1 - TRBJ2-5
CASSLVAGAYNEQFF TGTGCCAGCAGCTTAGTGGCGGGAGCCTACAATGAGCAGTTCTTC TRBV7-9 TRBD2 - TRBJ2-1